The 23 T cell receptor beta chains given below trace back to one sample, sequenced in a study of response to subunit inactivated influenza vaccine. Each CDR3 protein gets one entry after TCRdb re-called the RT-PCR reads with MiXCR. The sample has 450,000 to 600,000 distinct CDR3 sequences, about 17% seen once; the top ten hold 2.5% to 3.5%. The specimen was CD4+ T cells sorted from PBMCs, collected less than 30 months after vaccination. The receptors stem from a man aged 50-75 years who received an inactivated influenza vaccine.

CDR3 in amino acids: CASSSAGGRSFNEQFF. As DNA, the CDR3 is TGTGCCAGCAGTTCCGCGGGGGGGCGTAGTTTCAATGAGCAGTTCTTC. This chain connects TRBV28 to TRBJ2-1, with 9 bases fitting TRBD2. This CDR3 is built from 16 residues. V was clipped by 4 bases and J by 6 bases; unmatched bases: 10. From germline, CDR1 is MDHEN and CDR2 SYDVKM.

The sample holds a few counts of this clonotype. The chain carries TRBV28 and TRBJ2-3; 14 bases fit TRBD2. With V trimmed by 6 bases and J by 6 bases, 5 bases remained unmatched. Germline CDR1 and CDR2: MDHEN and SYDVKM. The CDR3 sequence is 15 residues long. CDR3 DNA sequence: TGTGCCAGCAGCGGGACTAGCGGGAGTGTGGATACGCAGTATTTT. It yields the protein CASSGTSGSVDTQYF.

This clonotype was observed a handful of times. The chain employs TRBV6-1 and TRBJ1-6; weak D call: TRBD1 (6 bases). With 7 bases removed from V and 7 bases from J, the gap between germline ends came to 11 bases. The CDR3 has 13 residues. Per germline, CDR1 MNHNS and CDR2 SASEGT. The CDR3 DNA sequence: TGTGCCAGCACCCCAGGGGTCAATTCACCCCTCCACTTT. Its translation is CASTPGVNSPLHF.

The V and J genes are TRBV29-1 and TRBJ1-5; D gene ambiguous. CDR1 is SQVTM and CDR2 is ANQGSEA in the germline V gene. The CDR3 contains 14 residues. Trimming shortened V by 3 bases and J by 2 bases, and 11 bases separated the two germline ends. CDR3 nucleotide sequence: TGCAGCGTTGATTACGGGGATGGCAATCAGCCCCAGCATTTT. Amino acid sequence: CSVDYGDGNQPQHF.

The sample holds many counts of this clonotype. The chain combines TRBV5-1 with TRBJ1-2, with D maybe TRBD1 (5 bases). The CDR3 runs to 17 residues. Germline assignment: CDR1 SGHRS and CDR2 YFSETQ. The V end lost 4 bases, the J end lost 5 bases, and 24 bases lay between the germline ends. The CDR3 region has the DNA TGCGCCAGCAGCAGAACCGGGGACCATTCTCCCTTTTATGGCTACACCTTC. Its protein is CASSRTGDHSPFYGYTF.

The rearrangement uses TRBV12-3 or TRBV12-4 and TRBJ1-5; possibly TRBD1 for D (6 bases). The CDR3 consists of 15 residues. Trimming removed 6 bases at V and 6 bases at J, with 18 bases between. The CDR3 coding sequence is TGTGCCAGCAGCCTCGACGGGGGGCGGATTCAGCCCCAGCATTTT. Translation: CASSLDGGRIQPQHF.

This clonotype was seen more than once but under ten times. The chain uses TRBV9 and TRBJ2-6; D remains ambiguous. Germline CDR1 is SGDLS and CDR2 is YYNGEE. The CDR3 is 16 amino acids. Trimming cost V 4 bases and J 1 base, with 12 bases left between them. As DNA, the CDR3 is TGTGCCAGCAGCCGAGCCCCCACTTCTGGGGCCAACGTCCTGACTTTC. It is translated as CASSRAPTSGANVLTF.

In DNA, the CDR3 is TGTGCCAGCAGTATTGGACAGGGGGCTTTCGGGGAGCTGTTTTTT. This gives the protein CASSIGQGAFGELFF. This chain links TRBV12-3 or TRBV12-4 with TRBJ2-2, with 11 bases aligning to TRBD1. The V segment lost 5 bases and the J segment 7 bases; nucleotides outside the gene matches: 6. CDR3 size: 15 residues.

The CDR3 DNA sequence: TGCGCCAGCAGCCAAGGCGCGACAGGGCTAAACACCATATATTTT. The encoded protein is CASSQGATGLNTIYF. The chain recombines TRBV4-1 with TRBJ1-3; 7 nucleotides agree with TRBD1. CDR3 length: 15 residues. Trimming took 1 base from V and 6 from J; bases not matched to a gene: 6. Germline CDR1 reads MGHRA; CDR2 reads YSYEKL.

This clonotype has only a few counts. The chain has TRBV5-1 and TRBJ2-2; D is perhaps TRBD2 (6 bases). Germline V CDR1 and CDR2: SGHRS, YFSETQ. The V end lost 0 bases, the J end lost 0 bases, and 9 bases lay between the germline ends. The CDR3 is 16 residues long. CDR3 coding DNA: TGCGCCAGCAGCTTGGTAGCGGCGTCGAACACCGGGGAGCTGTTTTTT. The encoded protein is CASSLVAASNTGELFF.

In this sample, this clonotype turned up a few times. This chain connects TRBV5-1 to TRBJ2-1, with 11 nucleotides matching TRBD1. Losses at the gene ends were 2 bases for V and 8 bases for J; bases not matched to a gene: 6. The germline V gene has CDR1 SGHRS and CDR2 YFSETQ. The CDR3 runs to 15 residues. The CDR3 DNA sequence: TGCGCCAGCAGCTTAGTAGGACAGGGGGCGGATGAGCAGTTCTTC. It encodes CASSLVGQGADEQFF.

In its sample, this clonotype was seen a few times. The chain couples TRBV2 to TRBJ2-1, with D uncertain. Germline loops: CDR1 SNHLY, CDR2 FYNNEI. V was trimmed by 5 bases and J by 5 bases, leaving 13 bases between them. This CDR3 has 14 residues. The CDR3 bases are TGTGCCAGCAGTCGTATGGGTCCGGACAATGAGCAGTTCTTC. This sequence encodes CASSRMGPDNEQFF.

The rearrangement uses TRBV28 and TRBJ1-2; no reliable D call. Germline V gene lookup returns CDR1 MDHEN and CDR2 SYDVKM. V was pared by 3 bases and J by 4 bases, with 6 bases between. The CDR3 runs to 12 residues. The CDR3 region is CASSFGSYGYTF. The CDR3 DNA follows: TGTGCCAGCAGTTTTGGGAGCTATGGCTACACCTTC.

J is TRBJ1-1 and V is TRBV3-1; D is undetermined. CDR1 LGHDT and CDR2 YNNKEL come from the germline V gene (reference sequence). Trimming removed 3 bases at V and 2 bases at J, with 7 bases between. This CDR3 has 13 residues. The CDR3 reads CASSQDPNTEAFF. The CDR3 nucleotides are TGTGCCAGCAGCCAGGACCCAAACACTGAAGCTTTCTTT. Supplemented by reference TRBV3-1 and TRBJ1-1, the full variable domain reads DTAVSQTPKYLVTQMGNDKSIKCEQNLGHDTMYWYKQDSKKFLKIMFSYNNKELIINETVPNRFSPKSPDKAHLNLHINSLELGDSAVYFCASSQDPNTEAFFGQGTRLTVV.

The CDR3 sequence: CASNPRGRGAYEQYF. CDR3 coding DNA: TGTGCCAGCAACCCCCGTGGCCGGGGGGCCTACGAGCAGTACTTC. V gene TRBV6-2 or TRBV6-3 combines with J gene TRBJ2-7; 7 nucleotides line up with TRBD2. The CDR3 spans 15 residues. Germline V CDR1 and CDR2: MNHEY, SVGEGT. The junction had 11 bases not matched to a gene; V was cut back by 7 bases and J by 2 bases.

This clonotype was seen only a few times. The chain links TRBV20-1 to TRBJ2-7; 8 positions match TRBD1. The V gene's germline CDR1 is DFQATT and CDR2 SNEGSKA (reference sequence). The CDR3 is made up of 13 amino acids. Trimming took 8 bases from V and 2 from J; bases not matched to a gene: 8. DNA for the CDR3: TGCAGTCCGGACTTGGACAGGGCCTACGAGCAGTACTTC. It translates to CSPDLDRAYEQYF.

This clonotype was seen repeatedly, ten times or more. V usage is TRBV12-3 or TRBV12-4 and J usage is TRBJ2-1; 12 bases agree with TRBD2. Germline trimming cut 3 bases from V and 9 bases from J; bases unmatched to any gene: 3. The CDR3 length is 14 residues. In DNA form, the CDR3 reads TGTGCCAGCAGTTTGACTAGCGGGAGAGGTGAGCAGTTCTTC. Its protein is CASSLTSGRGEQFF.

The chain links TRBV11-2 to TRBJ2-7; 10 bases agree with TRBD2. Trimming took 1 base from V and 3 from J; bases not matched to a gene: 6. CDR1 is SGHAT and CDR2 is FQNNGV in the germline V gene. The CDR3 totals 16 residues. CDR3 bases: TGTGCCAGCAGCTTAGGGATCGGGACTAGCGTCTACGAGCAGTACTTC. Amino acid sequence: CASSLGIGTSVYEQYF.

The chain has TRBV4-3 and TRBJ2-7; possibly TRBD1 or TRBD2 for D (5 bases each). The CDR3 covers 17 residues. The germline V gene has CDR1 LGHNA and CDR2 YSLEER. V dropped 4 bases and J dropped 2 bases, with 21 bases sitting between them. The CDR3 loop is CASSRHIGVGDAYEQYF. CDR3 DNA: TGCGCCAGCAGCCGGCATATAGGGGTCGGGGATGCCTACGAGCAGTACTTC.

The rearrangement joins TRBV12-3 or TRBV12-4 to TRBJ1-1; no clear D gene. The germline V and J ends were trimmed by 1 base and 10 bases, with 13 bases remaining between them. This CDR3 is built from 13 residues. CDR3 nucleotides: TGTGCCAGCAGTTTAGGTCCGAATCCGGGAGCTTTCTTT. This sequence encodes CASSLGPNPGAFF.

This sequence joins TRBV5-1 and TRBJ2-7; D remains ambiguous. CDR3 length equals 14 residues. V was clipped by 3 bases and J by 1 base, with 11 bases between them. CDR1 and CDR2 from the germline V gene are SGHRS and YFSETQ. CDR3 DNA sequence: TGCGCCAGCAGCTCCGACCCTATTTCCTACGAGCAGTACTTC. Amino acids: CASSSDPISYEQYF.

This clonotype was observed a few times. The chain recombines TRBV6-2 or TRBV6-3 with TRBJ2-7, with 8 bases lining up with TRBD2. The CDR3 is made up of 14 amino acids. Germline CDR1 reads MNHEY; CDR2 reads SVGEGT. V was pared by 7 bases and J by 2 bases, with 7 bases of the junction left unmatched. CDR3 sequence: CASTPLGRAYEQYF. CDR3 nucleotide sequence: TGTGCCAGCACCCCCCTCGGGAGGGCCTACGAGCAGTACTTC.

The gene calls are TRBV9 and TRBJ2-5; no clear D gene. Germline values: CDR1 SGDLS, CDR2 YYNGEE. The CDR3 runs 15 residues. Trimming removed 2 bases at V and 2 bases at J, with 13 bases between. The chain's CDR3 is CASSVSPLLQETQYF. The CDR3 nucleotides are TGTGCCAGCAGCGTGAGTCCACTTTTACAAGAGACCCAGTACTTC.